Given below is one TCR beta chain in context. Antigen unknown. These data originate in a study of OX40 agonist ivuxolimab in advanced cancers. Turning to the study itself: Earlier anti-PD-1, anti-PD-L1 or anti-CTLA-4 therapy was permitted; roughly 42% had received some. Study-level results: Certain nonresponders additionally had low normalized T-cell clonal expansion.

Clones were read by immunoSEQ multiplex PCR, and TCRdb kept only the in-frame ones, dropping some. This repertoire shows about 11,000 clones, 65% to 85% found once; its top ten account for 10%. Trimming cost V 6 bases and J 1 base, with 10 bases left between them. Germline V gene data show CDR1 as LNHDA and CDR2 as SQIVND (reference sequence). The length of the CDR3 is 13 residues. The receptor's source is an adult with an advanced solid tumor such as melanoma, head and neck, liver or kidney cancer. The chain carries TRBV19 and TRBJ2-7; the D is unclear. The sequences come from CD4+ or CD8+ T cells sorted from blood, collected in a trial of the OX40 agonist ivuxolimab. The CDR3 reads CASRGASSYEQYF. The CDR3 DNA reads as TGTGCCAGTAGAGGCGCCTCTTCCTACGAGCAGTACTTC.